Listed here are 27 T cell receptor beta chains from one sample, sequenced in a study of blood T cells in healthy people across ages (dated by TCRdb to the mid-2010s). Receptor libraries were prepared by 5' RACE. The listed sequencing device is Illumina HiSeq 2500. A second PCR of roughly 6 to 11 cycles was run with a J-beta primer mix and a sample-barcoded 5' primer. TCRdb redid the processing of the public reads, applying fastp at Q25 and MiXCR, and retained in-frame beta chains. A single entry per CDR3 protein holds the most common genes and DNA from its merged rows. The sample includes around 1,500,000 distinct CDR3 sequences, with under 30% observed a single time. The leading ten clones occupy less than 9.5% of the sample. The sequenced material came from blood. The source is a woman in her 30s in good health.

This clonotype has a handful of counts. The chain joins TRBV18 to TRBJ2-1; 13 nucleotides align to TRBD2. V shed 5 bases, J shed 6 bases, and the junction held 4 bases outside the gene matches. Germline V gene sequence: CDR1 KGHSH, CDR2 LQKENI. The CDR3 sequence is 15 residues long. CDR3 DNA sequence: TGTGCCAGCTCATATACTAGCGGGAGGGCCAATGAGCAGTTCTTC. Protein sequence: CASSYTSGRANEQFF.

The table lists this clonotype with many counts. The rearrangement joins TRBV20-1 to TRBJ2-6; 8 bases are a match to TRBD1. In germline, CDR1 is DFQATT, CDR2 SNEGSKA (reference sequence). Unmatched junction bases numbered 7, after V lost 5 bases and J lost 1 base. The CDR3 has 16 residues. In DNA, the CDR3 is TGCAGTGCTGAAGACAGGGGAGCGTCTGGGGCCAACGTCCTGACTTTC. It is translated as CSAEDRGASGANVLTF.

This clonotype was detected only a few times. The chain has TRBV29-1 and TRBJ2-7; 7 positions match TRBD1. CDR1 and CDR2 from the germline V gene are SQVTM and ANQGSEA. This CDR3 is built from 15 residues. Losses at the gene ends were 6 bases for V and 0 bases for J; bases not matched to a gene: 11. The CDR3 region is CSVIHRDSLSYEQYF. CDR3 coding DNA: TGCAGCGTCATTCACCGGGACAGTCTCTCCTACGAGCAGTACTTC.

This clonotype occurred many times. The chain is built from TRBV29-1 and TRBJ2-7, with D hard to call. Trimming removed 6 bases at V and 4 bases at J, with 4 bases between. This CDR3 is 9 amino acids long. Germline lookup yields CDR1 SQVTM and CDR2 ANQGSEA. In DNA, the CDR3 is TGCAGCGTGGGATACGAGCAGTACTTC. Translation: CSVGYEQYF.

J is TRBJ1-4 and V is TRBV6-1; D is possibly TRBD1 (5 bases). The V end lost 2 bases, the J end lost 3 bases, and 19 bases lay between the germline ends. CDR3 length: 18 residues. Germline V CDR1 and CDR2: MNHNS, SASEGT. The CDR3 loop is CASSEMAAGLPANEKLFF. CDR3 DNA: TGTGCCAGCAGTGAAATGGCGGCAGGGTTGCCGGCTAATGAAAAACTGTTTTTT.

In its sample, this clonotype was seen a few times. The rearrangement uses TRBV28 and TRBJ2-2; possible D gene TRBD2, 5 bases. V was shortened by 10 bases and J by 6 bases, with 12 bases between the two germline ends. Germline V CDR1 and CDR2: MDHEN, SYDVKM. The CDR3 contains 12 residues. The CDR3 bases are TGTGCCATAAGCCGAGGGTCCGGGGAGCTGTTTTTT. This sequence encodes CAISRGSGELFF.

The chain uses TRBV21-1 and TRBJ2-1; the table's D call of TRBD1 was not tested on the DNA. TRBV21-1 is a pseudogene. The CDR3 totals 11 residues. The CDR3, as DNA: TGTGCCAGCCCCGGGCGGGATGAGCAGTTCTTC. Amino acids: CASPGRDEQFF.

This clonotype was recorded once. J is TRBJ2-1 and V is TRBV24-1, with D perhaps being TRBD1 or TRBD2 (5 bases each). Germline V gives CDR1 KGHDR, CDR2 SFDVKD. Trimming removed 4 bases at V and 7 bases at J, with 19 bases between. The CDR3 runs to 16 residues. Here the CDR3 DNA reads TGTGCCACCAGTGACCGGGGCCCGTCGCGGCTAAATGAGCAGTTCTTC. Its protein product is CATSDRGPSRLNEQFF.

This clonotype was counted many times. The CDR3 spells CASSHPSGSSSYEQYF. The DNA of the CDR3 is TGCGCCAGCAGCCACCCCAGCGGCTCTAGCTCCTACGAGCAGTACTTC. The chain uses TRBV4-1 and TRBJ2-7, with D maybe TRBD2 (5 bases). V gave up 3 bases and J gave up 0 bases, with 15 bases separating them. The CDR3 runs to 16 residues. CDR1 and CDR2 (germline): MGHRA, YSYEKL.

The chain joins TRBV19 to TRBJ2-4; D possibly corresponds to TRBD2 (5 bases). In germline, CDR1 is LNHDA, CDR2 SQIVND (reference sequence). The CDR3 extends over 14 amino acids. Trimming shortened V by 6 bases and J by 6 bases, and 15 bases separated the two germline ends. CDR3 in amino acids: CASRESGRGNIQYF. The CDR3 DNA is TGTGCCAGTAGAGAGAGCGGACGGGGAAACATTCAGTACTTC.

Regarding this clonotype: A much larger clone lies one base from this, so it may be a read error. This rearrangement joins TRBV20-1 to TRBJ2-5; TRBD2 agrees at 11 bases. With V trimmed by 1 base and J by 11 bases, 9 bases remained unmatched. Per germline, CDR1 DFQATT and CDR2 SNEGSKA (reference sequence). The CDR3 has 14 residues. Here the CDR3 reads CSARATSGTNEQYF. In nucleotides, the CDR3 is TGCAGTGCTAGAGCGACTAGCGGGACCAATGAGCAGTACTTC.

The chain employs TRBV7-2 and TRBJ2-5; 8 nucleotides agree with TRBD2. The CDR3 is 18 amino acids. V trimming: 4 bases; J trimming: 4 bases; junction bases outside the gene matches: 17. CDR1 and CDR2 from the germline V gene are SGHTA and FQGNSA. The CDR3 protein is CASSSGWTSRGPGETQYF. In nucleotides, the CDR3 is TGTGCCAGCAGCTCGGGCTGGACTAGCCGCGGCCCGGGAGAGACCCAGTACTTC.

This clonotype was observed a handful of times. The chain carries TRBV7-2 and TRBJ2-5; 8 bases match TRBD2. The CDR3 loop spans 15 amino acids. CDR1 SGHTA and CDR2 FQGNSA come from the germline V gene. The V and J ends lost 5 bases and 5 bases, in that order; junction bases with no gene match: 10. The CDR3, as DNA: TGTGCCAGCAGCCTCCAGGTTAGCGGGATGGAGACCCAGTACTTC. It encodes CASSLQVSGMETQYF.

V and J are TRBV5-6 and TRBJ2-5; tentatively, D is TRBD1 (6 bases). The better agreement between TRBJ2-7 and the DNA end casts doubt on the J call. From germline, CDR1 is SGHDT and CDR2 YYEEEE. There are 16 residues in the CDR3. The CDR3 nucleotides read TGTGCCAGCAGCTTTTCAGAAGGGGGAAGATGGAACGAGCAGTACTTC. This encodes CASSFSEGGRWNEQYF.

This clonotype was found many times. The CDR3 sequence: CASSLEAAGAIQYF. CDR3 in DNA: TGCGCCAGCAGCTTGGAGGCAGCGGGGGCTATTCAGTACTTC. This chain uses TRBV5-1 with TRBJ2-4, with TRBD2 matching over 8 bases. V lost 0 bases, J lost 10 bases, and 6 bases stayed unmatched. This CDR3 region has 14 residues. Germline CDR1 and CDR2: SGHRS and YFSETQ.

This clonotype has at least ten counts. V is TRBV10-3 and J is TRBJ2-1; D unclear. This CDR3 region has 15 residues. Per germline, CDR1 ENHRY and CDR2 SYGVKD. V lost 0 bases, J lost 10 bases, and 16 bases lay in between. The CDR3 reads CAISESGLGRGEQFF. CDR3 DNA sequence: TGTGCCATCAGTGAGTCGGGCCTAGGGCGTGGGGAGCAGTTCTTC.

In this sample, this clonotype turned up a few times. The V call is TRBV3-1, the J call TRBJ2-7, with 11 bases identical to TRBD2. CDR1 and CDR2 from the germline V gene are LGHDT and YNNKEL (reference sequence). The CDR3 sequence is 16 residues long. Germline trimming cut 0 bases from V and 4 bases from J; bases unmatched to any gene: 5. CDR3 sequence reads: CASSQEFGTSGYEQYF. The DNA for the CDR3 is TGTGCCAGCAGCCAAGAATTCGGGACTAGCGGATACGAGCAGTACTTC.

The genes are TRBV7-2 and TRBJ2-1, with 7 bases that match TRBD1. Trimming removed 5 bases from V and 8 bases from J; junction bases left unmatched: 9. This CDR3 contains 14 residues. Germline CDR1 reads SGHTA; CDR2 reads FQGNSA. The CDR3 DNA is TGTGCCAGCAGCCCCGACAGGGTAAGCGATGAGCAGTTCTTC. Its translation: CASSPDRVSDEQFF.

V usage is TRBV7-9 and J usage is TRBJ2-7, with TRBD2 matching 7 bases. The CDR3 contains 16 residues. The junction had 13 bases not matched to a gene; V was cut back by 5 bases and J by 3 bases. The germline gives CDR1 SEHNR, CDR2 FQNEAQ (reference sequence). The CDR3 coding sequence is TGTGCCAGCAGCACCGGGACTAATACACTGGGCTACGAGCAGTACTTC. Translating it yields CASSTGTNTLGYEQYF.

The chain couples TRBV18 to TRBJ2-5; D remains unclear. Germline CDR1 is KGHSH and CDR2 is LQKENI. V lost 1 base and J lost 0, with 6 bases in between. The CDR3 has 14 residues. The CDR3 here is CASSPRSDQETQYF. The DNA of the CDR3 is TGTGCCAGCTCACCACGTTCGGACCAAGAGACCCAGTACTTC. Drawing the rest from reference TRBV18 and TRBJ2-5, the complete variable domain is NAGVMQNPRHLVRRRGQEARLRCSPMKGHSHVYWYRQLPEEGLKFMVYLQKENIIDESGMPKERFSAEFPKEGPSILRIQQVVRGDSAAYFCASSPRSDQETQYFGPGTRLLVL.

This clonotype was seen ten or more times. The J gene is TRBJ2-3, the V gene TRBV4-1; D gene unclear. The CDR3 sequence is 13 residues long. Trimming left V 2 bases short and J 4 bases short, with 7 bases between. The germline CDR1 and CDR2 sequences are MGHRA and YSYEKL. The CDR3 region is CASSQLGSDTQYF. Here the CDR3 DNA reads TGCGCCAGCAGCCAACTAGGATCAGATACGCAGTATTTT.

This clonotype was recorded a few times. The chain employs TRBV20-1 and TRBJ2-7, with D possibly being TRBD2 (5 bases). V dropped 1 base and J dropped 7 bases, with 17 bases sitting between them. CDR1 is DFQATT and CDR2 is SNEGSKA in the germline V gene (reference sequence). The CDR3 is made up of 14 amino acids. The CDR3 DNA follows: TGCAGTGCTAGAGGTCCAGTAGCGCGAGGAGAGCAGTACTTC. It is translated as CSARGPVARGEQYF.

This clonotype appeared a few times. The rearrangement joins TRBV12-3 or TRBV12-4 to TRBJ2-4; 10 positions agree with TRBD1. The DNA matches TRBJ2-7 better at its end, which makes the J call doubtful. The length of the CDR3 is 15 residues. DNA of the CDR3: TGTGCCAGCAGTAACACCGGGACAGGGGTTGACGAGCAGTACTTC. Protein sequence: CASSNTGTGVDEQYF.

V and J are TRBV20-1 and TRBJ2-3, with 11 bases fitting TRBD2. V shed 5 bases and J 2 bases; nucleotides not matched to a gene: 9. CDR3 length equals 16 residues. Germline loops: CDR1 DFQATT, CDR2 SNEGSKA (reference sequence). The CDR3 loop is CSAVSGRAGYTDTQYF. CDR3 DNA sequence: TGCAGTGCTGTTAGCGGGAGGGCGGGGTACACAGATACGCAGTATTTT.

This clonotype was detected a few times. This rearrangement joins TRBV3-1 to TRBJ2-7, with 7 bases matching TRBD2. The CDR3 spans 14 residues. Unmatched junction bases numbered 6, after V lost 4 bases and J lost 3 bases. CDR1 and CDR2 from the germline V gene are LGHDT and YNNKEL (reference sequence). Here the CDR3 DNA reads TGTGCCAGCAGCCTCGGATGGGAGGGCTACGAGCAGTACTTC. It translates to CASSLGWEGYEQYF.

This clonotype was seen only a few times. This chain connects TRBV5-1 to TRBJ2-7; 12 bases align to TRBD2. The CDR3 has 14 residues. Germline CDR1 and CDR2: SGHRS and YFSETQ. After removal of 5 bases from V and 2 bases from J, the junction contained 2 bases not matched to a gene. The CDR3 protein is CASRWTSGAYEQYF. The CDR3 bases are TGCGCCAGCAGATGGACTAGCGGGGCCTACGAGCAGTACTTC.

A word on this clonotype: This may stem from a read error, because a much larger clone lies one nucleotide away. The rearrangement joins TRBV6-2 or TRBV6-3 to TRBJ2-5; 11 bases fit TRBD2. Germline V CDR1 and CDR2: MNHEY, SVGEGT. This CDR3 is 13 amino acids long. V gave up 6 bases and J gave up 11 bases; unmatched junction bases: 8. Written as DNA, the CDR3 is TGTGCCAGCAGACTAGCGGGAGCAAGCAAGCAGTACTTC. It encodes CASRLAGASKQYF.